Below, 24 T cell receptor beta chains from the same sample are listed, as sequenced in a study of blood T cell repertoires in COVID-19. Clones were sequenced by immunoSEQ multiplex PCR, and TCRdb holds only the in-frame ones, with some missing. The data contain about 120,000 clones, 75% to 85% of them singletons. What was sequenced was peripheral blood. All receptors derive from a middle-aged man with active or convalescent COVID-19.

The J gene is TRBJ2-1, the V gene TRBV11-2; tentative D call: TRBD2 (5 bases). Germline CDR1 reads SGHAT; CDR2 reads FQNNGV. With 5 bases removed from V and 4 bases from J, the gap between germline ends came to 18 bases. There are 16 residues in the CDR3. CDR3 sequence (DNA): TGTGCCAGCAGCCCTTTGGCGGGCCTCGCGTACAATGAGCAGTTCTTC. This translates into CASSPLAGLAYNEQFF.

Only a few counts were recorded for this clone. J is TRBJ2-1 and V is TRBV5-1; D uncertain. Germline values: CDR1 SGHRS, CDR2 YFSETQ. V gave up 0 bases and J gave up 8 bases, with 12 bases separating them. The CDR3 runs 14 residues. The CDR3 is CASSLDGRRDEQFF. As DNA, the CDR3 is TGCGCCAGCAGCTTGGACGGCCGTCGGGATGAGCAGTTCTTC. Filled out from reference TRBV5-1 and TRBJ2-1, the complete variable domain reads KAGVTQTPRYLIKTRGQQVTLSCSPISGHRSVSWYQQTPGQGLQFLFEYFSETQRNKGNFPGRFSGRQFSNSRSEMNVSTLELGDSALYLCASSLDGRRDEQFFGPGTRLTVL.

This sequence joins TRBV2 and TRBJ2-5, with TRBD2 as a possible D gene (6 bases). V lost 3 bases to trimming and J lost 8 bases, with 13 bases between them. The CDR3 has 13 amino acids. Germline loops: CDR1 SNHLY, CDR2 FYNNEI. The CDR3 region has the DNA TGTGCCAGCAGTGAGAATGGGGCGGGAACCCAGTACTTC. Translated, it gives CASSENGAGTQYF.

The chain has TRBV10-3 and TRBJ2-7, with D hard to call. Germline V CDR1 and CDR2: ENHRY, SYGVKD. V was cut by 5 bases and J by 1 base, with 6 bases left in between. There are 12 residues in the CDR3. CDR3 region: CAISQDSYEQYF. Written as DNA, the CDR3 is TGTGCCATCAGTCAGGATTCCTACGAGCAGTACTTC.

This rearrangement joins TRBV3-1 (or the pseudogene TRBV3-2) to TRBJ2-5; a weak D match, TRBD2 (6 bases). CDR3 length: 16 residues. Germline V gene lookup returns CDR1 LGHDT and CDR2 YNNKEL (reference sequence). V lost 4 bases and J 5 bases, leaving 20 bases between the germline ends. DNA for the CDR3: TGTGCCAGCAGCCCATCAACGGGACTCATTCAGGAGACCCAGTACTTC. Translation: CASSPSTGLIQETQYF.

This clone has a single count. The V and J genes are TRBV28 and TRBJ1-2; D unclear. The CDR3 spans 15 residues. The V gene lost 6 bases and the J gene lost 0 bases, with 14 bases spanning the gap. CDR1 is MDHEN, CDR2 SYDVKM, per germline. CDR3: CASSPSGRANYGYTF. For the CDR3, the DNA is TGTGCCAGCAGCCCCTCGGGTCGGGCTAACTATGGCTACACCTTC.

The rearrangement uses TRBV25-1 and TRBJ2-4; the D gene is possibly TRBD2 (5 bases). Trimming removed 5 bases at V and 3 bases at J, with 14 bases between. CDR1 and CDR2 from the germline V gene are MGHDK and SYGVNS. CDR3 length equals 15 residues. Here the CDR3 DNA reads TGTGCCAGCAGTAGCGGTGGGAAGGTCAAAAACATTCAGTACTTC. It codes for CASSSGGKVKNIQYF.

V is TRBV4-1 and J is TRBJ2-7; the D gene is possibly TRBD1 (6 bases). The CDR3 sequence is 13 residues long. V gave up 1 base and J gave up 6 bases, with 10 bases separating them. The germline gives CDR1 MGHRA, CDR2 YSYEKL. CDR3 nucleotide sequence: TGCGCCAGCAGCCAAGGACAGGTCGGCGAGCAGTACTTC. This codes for CASSQGQVGEQYF.

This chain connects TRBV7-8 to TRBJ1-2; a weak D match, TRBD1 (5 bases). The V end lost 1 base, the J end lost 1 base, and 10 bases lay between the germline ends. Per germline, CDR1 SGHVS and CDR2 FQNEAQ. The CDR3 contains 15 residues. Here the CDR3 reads CASSLDGASNYGYTF. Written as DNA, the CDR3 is TGTGCCAGCAGCTTAGATGGGGCGAGTAACTATGGCTACACCTTC.

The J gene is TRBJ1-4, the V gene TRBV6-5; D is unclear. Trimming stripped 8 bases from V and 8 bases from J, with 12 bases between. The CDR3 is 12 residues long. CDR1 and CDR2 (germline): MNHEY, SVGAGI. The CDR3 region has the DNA TGTGCCAGCCGAGCTTACGGGGAAAAACTGTTTTTT. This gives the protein CASRAYGEKLFF.

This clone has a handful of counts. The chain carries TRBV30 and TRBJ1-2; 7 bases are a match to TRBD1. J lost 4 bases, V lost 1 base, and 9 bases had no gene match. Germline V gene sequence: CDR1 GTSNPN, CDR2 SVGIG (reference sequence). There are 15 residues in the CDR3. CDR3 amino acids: CAWSATGTAAYGYTF. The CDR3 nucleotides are TGTGCCTGGAGTGCAACCGGGACAGCGGCCTATGGCTACACCTTC.

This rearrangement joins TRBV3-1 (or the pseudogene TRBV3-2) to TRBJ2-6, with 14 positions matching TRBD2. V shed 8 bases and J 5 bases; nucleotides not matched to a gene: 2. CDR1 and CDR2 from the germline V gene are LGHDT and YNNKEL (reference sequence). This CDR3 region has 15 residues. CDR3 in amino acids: CASGTSGSWANVLTF. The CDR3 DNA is TGTGCCAGCGGGACTAGCGGGAGTTGGGCCAACGTCCTGACTTTC.

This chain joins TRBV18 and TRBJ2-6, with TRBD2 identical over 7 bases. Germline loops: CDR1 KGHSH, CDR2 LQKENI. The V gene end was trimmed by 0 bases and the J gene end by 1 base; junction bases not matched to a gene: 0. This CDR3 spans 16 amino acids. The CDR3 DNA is TGTGCCAGCTCACCACCGGGAGGGTCTGGGGCCAACGTCCTGACTTTC. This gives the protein CASSPPGGSGANVLTF.

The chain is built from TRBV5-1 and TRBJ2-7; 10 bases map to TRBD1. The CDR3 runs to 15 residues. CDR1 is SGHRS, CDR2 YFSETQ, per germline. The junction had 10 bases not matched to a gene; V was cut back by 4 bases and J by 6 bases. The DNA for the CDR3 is TGCGCCAGCAGCGGCGACAGGGGGCGTGTGGTCGAGCAGTACTTC. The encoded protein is CASSGDRGRVVEQYF.

The CDR3 DNA reads TGCAGTGCTACTGACGCCAGCTCCTACAATGAGCAGTTCTTC. It specifies CSATDASSYNEQFF. The chain uses TRBV20-1 and TRBJ2-1; D is ambiguous. CDR1 is DFQATT and CDR2 is SNEGSKA in the germline V gene (reference sequence). Trimming cost V 4 bases and J 0 bases, with 10 bases left between them. The CDR3 loop spans 14 amino acids.

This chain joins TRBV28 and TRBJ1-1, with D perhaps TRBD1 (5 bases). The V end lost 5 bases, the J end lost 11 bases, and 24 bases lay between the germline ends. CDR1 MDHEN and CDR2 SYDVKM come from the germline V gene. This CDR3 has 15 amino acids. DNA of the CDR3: TGTGCCAGCAGTCTGGGGGGGTCCGACATTAGGAGGGCTTTCTTT. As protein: CASSLGGSDIRRAFF. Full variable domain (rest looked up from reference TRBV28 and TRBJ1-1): DVKVTQSSRYLVKRTGEKVFLECVQDMDHENMFWYRQDPGLGLRLIYFSYDVKMKEKGDIPEGYSVSREKKERFSLILESASTNQTSMYLCASSLGGSDIRRAFFGQGTRLTVV.

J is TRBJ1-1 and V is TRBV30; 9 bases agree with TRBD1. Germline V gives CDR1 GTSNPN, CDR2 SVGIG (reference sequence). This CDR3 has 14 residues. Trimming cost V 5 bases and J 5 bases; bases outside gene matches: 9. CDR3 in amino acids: CAWVTGGAGTEAFF. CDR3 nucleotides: TGTGCCTGGGTTACAGGGGGCGCGGGGACTGAAGCTTTCTTT.

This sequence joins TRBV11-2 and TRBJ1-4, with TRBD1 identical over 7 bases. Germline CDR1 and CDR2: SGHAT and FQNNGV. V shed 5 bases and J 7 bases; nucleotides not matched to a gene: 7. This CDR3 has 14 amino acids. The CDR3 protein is CASSKGAESEKLFF. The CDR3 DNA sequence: TGTGCCAGCAGCAAGGGGGCTGAGAGTGAAAAACTGTTTTTT.

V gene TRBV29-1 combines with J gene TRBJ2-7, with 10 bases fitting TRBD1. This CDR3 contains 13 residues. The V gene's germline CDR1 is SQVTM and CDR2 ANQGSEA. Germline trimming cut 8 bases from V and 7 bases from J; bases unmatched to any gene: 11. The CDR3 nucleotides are TGCAGCACCGGACAGGGGGTAAGGGGTGAGCAGTACTTC. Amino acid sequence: CSTGQGVRGEQYF.

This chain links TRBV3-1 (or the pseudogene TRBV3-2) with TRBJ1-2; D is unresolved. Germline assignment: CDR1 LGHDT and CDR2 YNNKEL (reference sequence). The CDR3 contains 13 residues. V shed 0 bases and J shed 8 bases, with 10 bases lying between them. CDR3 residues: CASSQDGTGGYTF. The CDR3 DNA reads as TGTGCCAGCAGCCAAGATGGCACCGGGGGCTACACCTTC.

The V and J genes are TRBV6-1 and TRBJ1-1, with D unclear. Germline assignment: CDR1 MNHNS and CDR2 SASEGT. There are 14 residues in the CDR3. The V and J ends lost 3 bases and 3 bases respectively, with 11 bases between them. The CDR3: CASSDLTLYTEAFF. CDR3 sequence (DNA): TGTGCCAGCAGTGATCTCACTTTATACACTGAAGCTTTCTTT.

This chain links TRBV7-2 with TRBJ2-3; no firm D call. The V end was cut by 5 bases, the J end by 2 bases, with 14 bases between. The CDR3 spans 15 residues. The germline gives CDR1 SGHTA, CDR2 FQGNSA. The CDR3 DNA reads TGTGCCAGCAGCCAATCCCGTACCTACACAGATACGCAGTATTTT. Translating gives CASSQSRTYTDTQYF.

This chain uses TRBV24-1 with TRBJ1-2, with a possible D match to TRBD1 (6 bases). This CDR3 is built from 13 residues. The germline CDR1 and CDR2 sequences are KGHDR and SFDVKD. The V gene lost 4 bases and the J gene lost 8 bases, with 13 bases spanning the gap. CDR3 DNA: TGTGCCACCAGTGACTTTGGGGGCGAAGGCTACACCTTC. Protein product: CATSDFGGEGYTF.

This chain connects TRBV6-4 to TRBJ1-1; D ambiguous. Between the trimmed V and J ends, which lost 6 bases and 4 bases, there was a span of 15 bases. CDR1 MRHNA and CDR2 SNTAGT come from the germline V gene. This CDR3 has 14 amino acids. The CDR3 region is CASSHQSGGTEAFF. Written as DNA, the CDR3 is TGTGCCAGCAGCCATCAATCTGGCGGCACTGAAGCTTTCTTT.